The 27 T cell receptor beta chains below come from one sample, sequenced in a study of OX40 agonist ivuxolimab in advanced cancers. TCRdb's table, derived via immunoSEQ multiplex PCR, lists solely in-frame clones and lacks some. The sample has roughly 42,000 clones, just under 95% seen once. Sequencing was performed on CD4+ or CD8+ T cells sorted from blood, taken in a trial of the OX40 agonist ivuxolimab. Receptor source: an adult with an advanced solid tumor such as melanoma, head and neck, liver or kidney cancer.

The chain combines TRBV28 with TRBJ2-5, with TRBD1 identical over 7 bases. Gene TRBJ2-7 matches the end of the DNA better, so the J call may be wrong. From germline, CDR1 is MDHEN and CDR2 SYDVKM. The CDR3 has 14 residues. The CDR3 is CASSRTGEIYEQYF. The CDR3 DNA is TGTGCCAGCAGCCGAACAGGGGAAATCTACGAGCAGTACTTC.

CDR3 region: CASSRPGGEQYF. CDR3 bases: TGTGCCAGCAGCAGACCTGGGGGGGAGCAGTACTTC. The chain employs TRBV14 and TRBJ2-7, with D tentatively TRBD2 (6 bases). Per the germline V gene, CDR1 is SGHDN and CDR2 is FVKESK. This CDR3 comprises 12 residues. V gave up 5 bases and J gave up 7 bases, with 12 bases separating them.

The chain employs TRBV7-2 and TRBJ2-7; the D is unclear. Trimming shortened V by 3 bases and J by 1 base, and 10 bases separated the two germline ends. Germline CDR1 reads SGHTA; CDR2 reads FQGNSA. The CDR3 consists of 14 residues. The CDR3 sequence is CASSLLGPSYEQYF. As DNA, the CDR3 is TGTGCCAGCAGCTTGTTAGGCCCGTCCTACGAGCAGTACTTC.

V and J are TRBV9 and TRBJ2-3; 13 bases align to TRBD2. The CDR3 totals 19 residues. V shed 0 bases and J 1 base; nucleotides not matched to a gene: 8. Germline lookup yields CDR1 SGDLS and CDR2 YYNGEE. CDR3 DNA: TGTGCCAGCAGCGTAGATGCGGGACTAGCGGGATCAGGCACAGATACGCAGTATTTT. Translating it yields CASSVDAGLAGSGTDTQYF.

The chain couples TRBV9 to TRBJ2-3; 9 bases line up with TRBD1. V was pared by 0 bases and J by 3 bases, with 2 bases of the junction left unmatched. Germline CDR1 and CDR2: SGDLS and YYNGEE. The CDR3 loop spans 15 amino acids. As DNA, the CDR3 is TGTGCCAGCAGCGTAGCGGGACAGGGAACAGATACGCAGTATTTT. Amino acid sequence: CASSVAGQGTDTQYF.

The V gene is TRBV6-1, the J gene TRBJ1-4; D is unresolved. This CDR3 is built from 15 residues. Germline assignment: CDR1 MNHNS and CDR2 SASEGT. With 2 bases removed from V and 0 bases from J, the gap between germline ends came to 7 bases. CDR3 amino acids: CASSEWVSTNEKLFF. Here the CDR3 DNA reads TGTGCCAGCAGTGAATGGGTGTCAACTAATGAAAAACTGTTTTTT.

The chain couples TRBV19 to TRBJ2-1; tentative D call: TRBD2 (5 bases). Trimming took 10 bases from V and 12 from J, leaving 16 bases between them. The CDR3 contains 11 residues. The germline CDR1 and CDR2 sequences are LNHDA and SQIVND (reference sequence). CDR3: CATRGGALQFF. The CDR3, as DNA: TGTGCCACAAGAGGAGGTGCCCTGCAGTTCTTC.

The chain recombines TRBV2 with TRBJ2-7, with D hard to call. Trimming pared 1 base from V and 0 bases from J, leaving 4 bases between. This CDR3 contains 13 residues. Per the germline V gene, CDR1 is SNHLY and CDR2 is FYNNEI. The CDR3 DNA is TGTGCCAGCAGTGAAGAAAGCTCCTACGAGCAGTACTTC. Translating gives CASSEESSYEQYF.

This chain uses TRBV19 with TRBJ2-1, with TRBD2 matching 10 bases. The V segment lost 3 bases and the J segment 3 bases; nucleotides outside the gene matches: 2. This CDR3 is built from 15 residues. Germline assignment: CDR1 LNHDA and CDR2 SQIVND (reference sequence). This chain's CDR3 is CASSITSGVYNEQFF. DNA for the CDR3: TGTGCCAGTAGTATCACTAGCGGGGTCTACAATGAGCAGTTCTTC.

This chain connects TRBV4-1 to TRBJ1-4; D uncertain. The V and J ends lost 5 bases and 6 bases respectively, with 22 bases between them. The CDR3 has 17 amino acids. Germline loops: CDR1 MGHRA, CDR2 YSYEKL. CDR3 in amino acids: CASSYVHIESSDEKLFF. CDR3 nucleotide sequence: TGCGCCAGCAGCTACGTACATATCGAGAGCTCGGATGAAAAACTGTTTTTT.

V gene TRBV27 combines with J gene TRBJ2-5; 7 positions agree with TRBD1. This CDR3 contains 13 residues. V shed 8 bases, J shed 8 bases, and the junction held 11 bases outside the gene matches. Germline V gene sequence: CDR1 MNHEY, CDR2 SMNVEV (reference sequence). The CDR3 loop is CASSTGAEVTQYF. The CDR3 nucleotides are TGTGCCAGCTCAACAGGGGCCGAGGTAACCCAGTACTTC.

This clone was counted a single time. The rearrangement joins TRBV5-1 to TRBJ1-2; a possible D gene is TRBD1 (6 bases). Germline lookup yields CDR1 SGHRS and CDR2 YFSETQ. Trimming took off 4 bases at V and 6 bases at J, with 16 bases between the two ends. This CDR3 has 14 residues. CDR3 DNA: TGCGCCAGCAGCCGATCAACAGGGCTCAATGGCTACACCTTC. Residues: CASSRSTGLNGYTF. Full variable domain (outside the CDR3, taken from reference TRBV5-1 and TRBJ1-2): KAGVTQTPRYLIKTRGQQVTLSCSPISGHRSVSWYQQTPGQGLQFLFEYFSETQRNKGNFPGRFSGRQFSNSRSEMNVSTLELGDSALYLCASSRSTGLNGYTFGSGTRLTVV.

This chain joins TRBV7-9 and TRBJ2-3; the D is unclear. The CDR3 has 13 amino acids. The ends were cut back, 7 bases at V and 2 bases at J, with 10 bases in the middle. Germline V gene data show CDR1 as SEHNR and CDR2 as FQNEAQ (reference sequence). The CDR3 bases are TGTGCCAGCACCCTTACCCTCACAGATACGCAGTATTTT. This codes for CASTLTLTDTQYF. Full variable domain (remainder filled in from reference TRBV7-9 and TRBJ2-3): DTGVSQNPRHKITKRGQNVTFRCDPISEHNRLYWYRQTLGQGPEFLTYFQNEAQLEKSRLLSDRFSAERPKGSFSTLEIQRTEQGDSAMYLCASTLTLTDTQYFGPGTRLTVL.

The genes are TRBV6-6 and TRBJ1-2; D possibly corresponds to TRBD1 (6 bases). The V gene lost 6 bases and the J gene lost 0 bases, with 8 bases spanning the gap. This CDR3 comprises 13 residues. CDR1 MNHNY and CDR2 SVGAGI come from the germline V gene (reference sequence). DNA for the CDR3: TGTGCCAGCAGCACAGGGTCTAACTATGGCTACACCTTC. This sequence encodes CASSTGSNYGYTF.

The genes are TRBV2 and TRBJ2-1; 11 nucleotides line up with TRBD2. CDR3 length equals 16 residues. Trimming at V came to 7 bases and at J to 3 bases, leaving 8 bases not matched to a gene. Germline V gene data show CDR1 as SNHLY and CDR2 as FYNNEI. The DNA of the CDR3 is TGTGCCAGCATCCCGGGGGGACTAGCGGACTACAATGAGCAGTTCTTC. Translated: CASIPGGLADYNEQFF. Drawing the rest from reference TRBV2 and TRBJ2-1, the complete variable domain is EPEVTQTPSHQVTQMGQEVILRCVPISNHLYFYWYRQILGQKVEFLVSFYNNEISEKSEIFDDQFSVERPDGSNFTLKIRSTKLEDSAMYFCASIPGGLADYNEQFFGPGTRLTVL.

The J gene is TRBJ2-7, the V gene TRBV27, with TRBD1 as a possible D gene (6 bases). This CDR3 has 13 amino acids. Germline V gene lookup returns CDR1 MNHEY and CDR2 SMNVEV (reference sequence). V lost 2 bases, J lost 2 bases, and 7 bases lay in between. CDR3 protein: CASSLGGPYEQYF. CDR3 in DNA: TGTGCCAGCAGTTTAGGGGGCCCCTACGAGCAGTACTTC.

This clone was detected only once. The rearrangement uses TRBV7-8 and TRBJ2-2; the match to TRBD1 covers 9 bases. Germline V gene lookup returns CDR1 SGHVS and CDR2 FQNEAQ. The V segment lost 2 bases and the J segment 3 bases; nucleotides outside the gene matches: 4. The CDR3 length is 16 residues. CDR3: CASSLRDRVDTGELFF. The CDR3 nucleotides read TGTGCCAGCAGCTTACGGGACAGGGTGGACACCGGGGAGCTGTTTTTT.

This clone was picked up one time. This sequence joins TRBV6-8 and TRBJ2-4; D ambiguous. This CDR3 contains 17 residues. V lost 0 bases to trimming and J lost 0 bases, with 12 bases between them. Germline CDR1 MNHGY, CDR2 SAAAGT. The CDR3 DNA follows: TGTGCCAGCAGTTACTCGCCCCGCTCCTTAGCCAAAAACATTCAGTACTTC. Protein: CASSYSPRSLAKNIQYF.

This chain uses TRBV11-3 with TRBJ2-1, with 7 bases matching TRBD2. CDR3 size: 15 residues. Losses at the gene ends were 7 bases for V and 7 bases for J; bases not matched to a gene: 13. The germline gives CDR1 SGHNT, CDR2 YENEEA. The CDR3 region has the DNA TGTGCCAGCACCCTCTCTATCGGGACTAATAATGAGCAGTTCTTC. It yields the protein CASTLSIGTNNEQFF.

The chain links TRBV6-4 to TRBJ2-3; 7 bases align to TRBD2. V lost 0 bases to trimming and J lost 3 bases; unmatched junction nucleotides: 3. The CDR3 is 15 amino acids. CDR1 MRHNA and CDR2 SNTAGT come from the germline V gene. Written as DNA, the CDR3 is TGTGCCAGCAGTGACTCGGGCGGGAGTACAGATACGCAGTATTTT. It yields the protein CASSDSGGSTDTQYF.

This clone occurred once. The chain couples TRBV6-5 to TRBJ1-1; no definite D call. Trimming shortened V by 0 bases and J by 0 bases, and 8 bases separated the two germline ends. This CDR3 is 15 amino acids long. Germline CDR1 is MNHEY and CDR2 is SVGAGI. The CDR3: CASSYSRHMNTEAFF. CDR3 sequence (DNA): TGTGCCAGCAGTTACTCAAGACACATGAACACTGAAGCTTTCTTT.

The chain carries TRBV6-5 and TRBJ2-7; D perhaps matches TRBD1 (6 bases). CDR1 is MNHEY, CDR2 SVGAGI, per germline. The ends were cut back, 6 bases at V and 6 bases at J, with 21 bases in the middle. The CDR3 spans 15 residues. CDR3 protein: CASRPIGAGATEQYF. The CDR3 nucleotides are TGTGCCAGCAGACCGATTGGGGCAGGGGCCACCGAGCAGTACTTC.

This chain's CDR3 is CATSGAGVNEQFF. In DNA form, the CDR3 reads TGTGCCACTTCAGGGGCTGGGGTGAATGAGCAGTTCTTC. The chain joins TRBV10-3 to TRBJ2-1, with TRBD1 as a possible D gene (6 bases). V dropped 10 bases and J dropped 7 bases, with 17 bases sitting between them. The CDR3 has 13 amino acids. Germline CDR1 and CDR2: ENHRY and SYGVKD.

V is TRBV30 and J is TRBJ2-7; D unresolved. With 0 bases removed from V and 3 bases from J, the gap between germline ends came to 9 bases. Per germline, CDR1 GTSNPN and CDR2 SVGIG (reference sequence). This CDR3 spans 13 amino acids. CDR3 in amino acids: CAWSVGRHYEQYF. The CDR3 DNA sequence: TGTGCCTGGAGTGTAGGACGGCACTACGAGCAGTACTTC.

The J gene is TRBJ2-1, the V gene TRBV7-9, with TRBD2 identical over 8 bases. V lost 8 bases to trimming and J lost 4 bases; unmatched junction nucleotides: 7. Per the germline V gene, CDR1 is SEHNR and CDR2 is FQNEAQ (reference sequence). The CDR3 covers 14 residues. The CDR3 protein is CASEGGRSYNEQFF. CDR3 DNA: TGTGCCAGCGAGGGCGGGAGGTCATACAATGAGCAGTTCTTC.

The chain is built from TRBV27 and TRBJ2-3; possible D gene TRBD2, 6 bases. The V end was cut by 2 bases, the J end by 0 bases, with 9 bases between. The CDR3 consists of 15 residues. The germline V gene has CDR1 MNHEY and CDR2 SMNVEV (reference sequence). The CDR3 nucleotides read TGTGCCAGCAGTTTAATTAGCGGTAGCACAGATACGCAGTATTTT. Its translation: CASSLISGSTDTQYF.

The gene calls are TRBV27 and TRBJ2-1; D remains ambiguous. Trimming removed 3 bases at V and 2 bases at J, with 11 bases between. The CDR3 spans 15 residues. Germline V CDR1 and CDR2: MNHEY, SMNVEV (reference sequence). CDR3 residues: CASSFSASAYNEQFF. CDR3 DNA: TGTGCCAGCAGTTTCTCAGCGTCCGCCTACAATGAGCAGTTCTTC.